This T cell receptor (beta chain) was found in a study of T cells in Graves' hyperthyroidism and ophthalmopathy. V shed 4 bases, J shed 4 bases, and the junction held 6 bases outside the gene matches. The germline V gene has CDR1 MNHNS and CDR2 SASEGT. The CDR3 spans 15 residues. In this sample, this clonotype turned up many times. From RNA transcripts, TCR beta CDR3 regions were amplified. First-round RT-PCR of the TCR CDR3 relied on the HTBI primer set. A single record per CDR3 protein comes from TCRdb applying MiXCR to the multiplex PCR reads. This table has roughly 500,000 distinct CDR3 sequences, approximately 25% appearing once. Ophthalmopathy patients showed a Clinical Activity Score of at least 3, NOSPECS grade of at least 4 and duration under 3 months.

Specimen: blood. J is TRBJ2-5 and V is TRBV6-1; the match to TRBD2 covers 10 bases. The source is a woman in her twenties or thirties with Graves' ophthalmopathy. DNA of the CDR3: TGTGCCAGCAGTGGAGCAGCGGGAGGGTTAGAGACCCAGTACTTC. Translation: CASSGAAGGLETQYF.